Below are 26 T cell receptor beta chains sequenced from a single sample in a study of T cell responses to AZD1222 COVID-19 vaccine. Clones were sequenced by immunoSEQ multiplex PCR, and TCRdb holds only the in-frame ones, with some missing. Of more than 85,000 clones in the sample, around nine tenths are singletons; the top ten hold around 15%. Here the sequenced sample was peripheral blood, taken on day 0 of AZD1222 vaccination. These TCRs come from an adult in good health.

This clone has a handful of counts. The rearrangement joins TRBV5-4 to TRBJ1-6; 7 bases map to TRBD1. The CDR3 extends over 15 amino acids. Germline lookup yields CDR1 SGHNT and CDR2 YYREEE (reference sequence). After removal of 4 bases from V and 9 bases from J, the junction contained 10 bases not matched to a gene. The CDR3 DNA reads as TGTGCCAGCAGCACCCGACAGGGAAACCCTTCACCCCTCCACTTT. It specifies CASSTRQGNPSPLHF.

The V call is TRBV3-1 (or the pseudogene TRBV3-2), the J call TRBJ1-1; TRBD1 agrees at 9 bases. Germline trimming cut 3 bases from V and 3 bases from J; bases unmatched to any gene: 14. CDR1 is LGHDT and CDR2 is YNNKEL in the germline V gene (reference sequence). This CDR3 spans 18 amino acids. CDR3 amino acids: CASSQLGQGWNKDTEAFF. The CDR3 coding sequence is TGTGCCAGCAGCCAGCTCGGACAGGGGTGGAATAAAGACACTGAAGCTTTCTTT.

This clone was found once. The rearrangement links TRBV25-1 to TRBJ2-4, with D possibly matching TRBD1 (5 bases). The CDR3 runs 13 residues. Trimming took off 3 bases at V and 4 bases at J, with 7 bases between the two ends. CDR1 is MGHDK and CDR2 is SYGVNS in the germline V gene. Here the CDR3 reads CASSESGKNIQYF. The CDR3 DNA follows: TGTGCCAGCAGTGAGTCAGGGAAAAACATTCAGTACTTC.

This chain connects TRBV2 to TRBJ2-3, with a tentative D call TRBD2 (5 bases). The CDR3 is 13 residues long. Per the germline V gene, CDR1 is SNHLY and CDR2 is FYNNEI. Trimming stripped 4 bases from V and 3 bases from J, with 8 bases between. The CDR3: CASSVLATDTQYF. The CDR3 coding sequence is TGTGCCAGCAGTGTCCTAGCAACAGATACGCAGTATTTT.

The V gene is TRBV29-1, the J gene TRBJ1-1, with 7 positions matching TRBD1. Germline V gene sequence: CDR1 SQVTM, CDR2 ANQGSEA. This CDR3 spans 10 amino acids. V was clipped by 6 bases and J by 8 bases; unmatched bases: 3. CDR3 amino acids: CSVEDREAFF. The CDR3 DNA reads as TGCAGCGTAGAGGACAGGGAAGCTTTCTTT.

The CDR3 DNA follows: TGTGCCACCAGTGATCCCCGGGACAGGGGCGCCCCAGATACGCAGTATTTT. Translating it yields CATSDPRDRGAPDTQYF. The chain carries TRBV24-1 and TRBJ2-3, with TRBD1 matching over 10 bases. This CDR3 is built from 17 residues. V dropped 3 bases and J dropped 4; count of bases not matched to a gene: 9. The germline CDR1 and CDR2 sequences are KGHDR and SFDVKD.

V usage is TRBV2 and J usage is TRBJ2-3; possible D gene TRBD2, 5 bases. There are 13 residues in the CDR3. The ends were cut back, 2 bases at V and 6 bases at J, with 9 bases in the middle. Germline V lookup: CDR1 SNHLY, CDR2 FYNNEI. CDR3 region: CASSELAGDTQYF. The CDR3 nucleotides read TGTGCCAGCAGTGAACTAGCTGGGGATACGCAGTATTTT.

The rearrangement links TRBV7-9 to TRBJ1-6; no reliable D call. This CDR3 has 16 residues. Germline CDR1 SEHNR, CDR2 FQNEAQ (reference sequence). Trimming cost V 5 bases and J 6 bases, with 17 bases left between them. In DNA, the CDR3 is TGTGCCAGCAGCACCCCCCCCGGGGTCACTAATTCACCCCTCCACTTT. This encodes CASSTPPGVTNSPLHF.

The chain has TRBV28 and TRBJ2-7; 11 nucleotides agree with TRBD2. CDR3 length: 16 amino acids. The ends lost 4 bases at V and 7 bases at J; junction bases unmatched: 12. Germline V gene sequence: CDR1 MDHEN, CDR2 SYDVKM. The CDR3 DNA reads TGTGCCAGCAGTTCGTTAGCGGGAGGGCCTGGCGGTGAGCAGTACTTC. Translated, it gives CASSSLAGGPGGEQYF.

This chain connects TRBV19 to TRBJ1-4; D is perhaps TRBD1 (5 bases). This CDR3 region has 14 residues. V shed 6 bases and J shed 7 bases, with 15 bases lying between them. Germline CDR1 LNHDA, CDR2 SQIVND (reference sequence). CDR3 nucleotides: TGTGCCAGTAGCCCTGGGGGAGTCCGTGAAAAACTGTTTTTT. Amino acid sequence: CASSPGGVREKLFF.

This chain uses TRBV3-1 (or the pseudogene TRBV3-2) with TRBJ1-1, with TRBD1 identical over 7 bases. The germline CDR1 and CDR2 sequences are LGHDT and YNNKEL (reference sequence). The CDR3 length is 14 residues. J was trimmed by 0 bases and V by 7 bases; bases with no gene match: 5. The CDR3 spells CASKTGTLNTEAFF. DNA of the CDR3: TGTGCCAGCAAGACAGGGACCCTGAACACTGAAGCTTTCTTT.

The genes are TRBV3-1 (or the pseudogene TRBV3-2) and TRBJ2-7; D not resolved. The CDR3 is 12 amino acids. Germline V CDR1 and CDR2: LGHDT, YNNKEL (reference sequence). Trimming cost V 3 bases and J 6 bases, with 9 bases left between them. The chain's CDR3 is CASSQQDLEQYF. The CDR3 DNA sequence: TGTGCCAGCAGCCAGCAAGACCTCGAGCAGTACTTC.

CDR3 nucleotides: TGTGCCAGCAGCATGGGACAGGGCGGACAGCCCCAGCATTTT. Translation gives CASSMGQGGQPQHF. The J gene is TRBJ1-5, the V gene TRBV7-2; 9 nucleotides align to TRBD1. The V gene end was trimmed by 5 bases and the J gene end by 7 bases; junction bases not matched to a gene: 6. The V gene's germline CDR1 is SGHTA and CDR2 FQGNSA. There are 14 residues in the CDR3.

J is TRBJ2-1 and V is TRBV5-6, with D uncertain. From germline, CDR1 is SGHDT and CDR2 YYEEEE. V lost 0 bases, J lost 3 bases, and 13 bases lay in between. The CDR3 contains 16 residues. The CDR3 DNA follows: TGTGCCAGCAGCTTGGCGTTCAATAACTACTACAATGAGCAGTTCTTC. It translates to CASSLAFNNYYNEQFF.

The genes are TRBV24-1 and TRBJ1-2; D unresolved. The CDR3 has 14 amino acids. V was trimmed by 9 bases and J by 2 bases, leaving 15 bases between them. Germline V gene data show CDR1 as KGHDR and CDR2 as SFDVKD. The CDR3 nucleotides read TGTGCCACCTCCGCCGCCGGGTTAAACTATGGCTACACCTTC. The encoded protein is CATSAAGLNYGYTF.

The rearrangement links TRBV9 to TRBJ2-1; 7 nucleotides match TRBD2. The CDR3 totals 17 residues. CDR1 is SGDLS, CDR2 YYNGEE, per germline. Germline trimming cut 0 bases from V and 8 bases from J; bases unmatched to any gene: 14. CDR3 in amino acids: CASSVGAGAARRDEQFF. The CDR3 DNA reads as TGTGCCAGCAGCGTAGGTGCGGGAGCTGCTCGGAGGGATGAGCAGTTCTTC.

The V call is TRBV5-6, the J call TRBJ1-5, with D hard to call. V was cut by 2 bases and J by 4 bases, with 13 bases left in between. From germline, CDR1 is SGHDT and CDR2 YYEEEE. The CDR3 consists of 15 residues. For the CDR3, the DNA is TGTGCCAGCAGCTTAGGGCCAGGACCTAATCAGCCCCAGCATTTT. This codes for CASSLGPGPNQPQHF.

This chain uses TRBV9 with TRBJ1-1; D is unclear. This CDR3 region has 14 residues. V dropped 0 bases and J dropped 4 bases, with 10 bases sitting between them. Germline values: CDR1 SGDLS, CDR2 YYNGEE. CDR3: CASSVAGSSTEAFF. Here the CDR3 DNA reads TGTGCCAGCAGCGTAGCGGGCAGTAGCACTGAAGCTTTCTTT.

This chain connects TRBV2 to TRBJ1-2; 9 nucleotides match TRBD1. There are 14 residues in the CDR3. J gave up 2 bases and V 3 bases, and 1 base lay outside the gene matches. Germline CDR1 is SNHLY and CDR2 is FYNNEI. The CDR3 nucleotides are TGTGCCAGCAGTGAGACAGGGGGAAACTATGGCTACACCTTC. This translates into CASSETGGNYGYTF.

This clone is a singleton in its sample. The chain recombines TRBV28 with TRBJ2-2; D possibly uses TRBD1 or TRBD2 (5 bases each). The ends were cut back, 7 bases at V and 0 bases at J, with 12 bases in the middle. CDR1 and CDR2 (germline): MDHEN, SYDVKM. This CDR3 is built from 15 residues. In DNA, the CDR3 is TGTGCCAGCAACCCCTGGGGGTCGAACACCGGGGAGCTGTTTTTT. This sequence encodes CASNPWGSNTGELFF.

The CDR3 DNA sequence: TGCGCCAGCAGCTTGGCCTACGGGACAAGGAATGAGCAGTTCTTC. Its translation: CASSLAYGTRNEQFF. The chain combines TRBV5-1 with TRBJ2-1; a weak D match, TRBD1 (6 bases). The germline V and J ends were trimmed by 0 bases and 7 bases, with 14 bases remaining between them. Germline CDR1 is SGHRS and CDR2 is YFSETQ. This CDR3 region has 15 residues.

The chain employs TRBV7-9 and TRBJ2-3; 9 bases are shared with TRBD2. Germline values: CDR1 SEHNR, CDR2 FQNEAQ (reference sequence). With 3 bases clipped from V and 6 bases from J, the junction kept 7 bases outside the gene matches. The CDR3 is made up of 15 amino acids. The CDR3 sequence is CASSFSGSHMDTQYF. Here the CDR3 DNA reads TGTGCCAGCAGCTTTAGCGGGAGTCATATGGATACGCAGTATTTT.

V gene TRBV7-9 combines with J gene TRBJ2-3; TRBD2 matches at 9 bases. Germline values: CDR1 SEHNR, CDR2 FQNEAQ (reference sequence). Losses at the gene ends were 8 bases for V and 2 bases for J; bases not matched to a gene: 11. The length of the CDR3 is 16 residues. The DNA of the CDR3 is TGTGCCAGCGGCATGGAAGCGGGGGGCCCCACAGATACGCAGTATTTT. It specifies CASGMEAGGPTDTQYF.

This clone occurred once. The chain uses TRBV2 and TRBJ2-1; TRBD2 matches 7 bases. Germline V gives CDR1 SNHLY, CDR2 FYNNEI. The CDR3 runs to 14 residues. With V trimmed by 7 bases and J by 5 bases, 8 bases remained unmatched. DNA of the CDR3: TGTGCCAGCATTACCACCGGGACTAACAATGAGCAGTTCTTC. Encoded protein: CASITTGTNNEQFF.

The chain combines TRBV20-1 with TRBJ2-7; 8 bases are a match to TRBD2. This CDR3 is built from 13 residues. Germline assignment: CDR1 DFQATT and CDR2 SNEGSKA (reference sequence). V shed 3 bases and J 5 bases; nucleotides not matched to a gene: 6. CDR3 in amino acids: CSASRAGAHEQYF. For the CDR3, the DNA is TGCAGTGCTAGTCGAGCGGGAGCCCACGAGCAGTACTTC.

This chain links TRBV6-6 with TRBJ1-2; D unresolved. This CDR3 is 15 amino acids long. Germline CDR1 is MNHNY and CDR2 is SVGAGI (reference sequence). The V end was cut by 7 bases, the J end by 9 bases, with 24 bases between. CDR3 sequence (DNA): TGTGCCAGCACCCAGACACGAACCCGACGGGATAGCTACACCTTC. It codes for CASTQTRTRRDSYTF.